These 5 T cell receptor beta chains share one sample of origin, sequenced in a study of blood T cell repertoires in COVID-19. The data were produced by immunoSEQ multiplex PCR, yet TCRdb's version contains in-frame clones alone and is incomplete. The table lists 390,000 or so clones, more than 75% of them singletons. The source material was peripheral blood. These receptors all come from a woman in her thirties with COVID-19, enrolled during active disease.

The genes are TRBV24-1 and TRBJ2-7; 8 nucleotides align to TRBD2. Trimming cost V 3 bases and J 5 bases; bases outside gene matches: 8. Germline CDR1 reads KGHDR; CDR2 reads SFDVKD. This CDR3 has 15 residues. The CDR3 DNA follows: TGTGCCACCAGTGATCCCCGGGGTAGCGGGAACGAGCAGTACTTC. Translated, it gives CATSDPRGSGNEQYF.

V and J are TRBV27 and TRBJ2-7; D possibly corresponds to TRBD1 (5 bases). V lost 2 bases and J lost 0, with 11 bases in between. This CDR3 has 15 amino acids. CDR1 is MNHEY and CDR2 is SMNVEV in the germline V gene (reference sequence). CDR3: CASSLLTGYSYEQYF. The CDR3 region has the DNA TGTGCCAGCAGTTTACTCACAGGTTACTCCTACGAGCAGTACTTC.

V and J are TRBV28 and TRBJ2-7; D might be TRBD2 (7 bases). V lost 5 bases to trimming and J lost 2 bases, with 13 bases between them. The germline V gene encodes CDR1 MDHEN and CDR2 SYDVKM. The CDR3 is 14 residues long. The CDR3 reads CASSTGRVAYEQYF. The CDR3 DNA is TGTGCCAGCAGTACAGGGAGGGTAGCCTACGAGCAGTACTTC.

The J gene is TRBJ2-3, the V gene TRBV5-1; 8 nucleotides line up with TRBD1. Per the germline V gene, CDR1 is SGHRS and CDR2 is YFSETQ. This CDR3 contains 14 residues. V shed 4 bases and J 3 bases; nucleotides not matched to a gene: 4. The CDR3 nucleotides read TGCGCCAGCAGCCGGGACAGGTTTACAGATACGCAGTATTTT. This encodes CASSRDRFTDTQYF.

The chain joins TRBV7-9 to TRBJ2-6, with unresolved D. V lost 10 bases and J 0 bases, leaving 7 bases between the germline ends. This CDR3 region has 13 residues. Germline CDR1 SEHNR, CDR2 FQNEAQ (reference sequence). CDR3 sequence: CANAYSGANVLTF. The CDR3 DNA follows: TGTGCCAACGCGTACTCTGGGGCCAACGTCCTGACTTTC.